This TCR beta chain was found in a study of post-analysis software for immune sequencing data. General observations from the study: Five TRBV segments, including TRBV5-6, TRBV5-1 and TRBV20-1, were more frequent in patients than controls.

Points on this clonotype: Its antigen is unknown.

There are 12 residues in the CDR3. The ends were cut back, 6 bases at V and 7 bases at J, with 9 bases in the middle. TCR beta cDNA libraries included unique molecular identifiers. Out of roughly 1 to 10 million T cells, a few hundred thousand cDNA molecules were generated. TCRdb ran MiXCR on the PCR reads and lists one entry per CDR3 protein. The profile shows fewer than 850,000 distinct CDR3 sequences, roughly 29% of them singletons. The material sequenced was blood. The sequence derives from a girl aged 10 to 17 with multiple sclerosis. The gene calls are TRBV12-3 or TRBV12-4 and TRBJ2-2; possible D gene TRBD2, 5 bases. Here the CDR3 reads CASRLGNGELFF. CDR3 coding DNA: TGTGCCAGCAGACTAGGGAACGGGGAGCTGTTTTTT.